Listed here are 2 T cell receptor beta chains from one sample, sequenced in a study of shared clonotypes between healthy human individuals (TCRdb year 2020). Receptor libraries were prepared by the immunoSEQ multiplex PCR assay. TCRdb stores this immuneACCESS table with in-frame sequences only. Part of the clones is absent; in the studies checked, under half of the shortfall reflects unresolved V genes, and no reason is known for the rest. The sample contains about 490,000 clones, roughly 80% of them found a single time. Of the sample, 12% is held by the ten largest clones. Sequencing used PBMCs. The receptors stem from a woman in her thirties or forties in good health. Some clones in this sample may be carry-over from other donors' samples.

The chain uses TRBV7-9 and TRBJ2-7; tentative D call: TRBD1 (5 bases). CDR3 length: 14 residues. Germline V gene data show CDR1 as SEHNR and CDR2 as FQNEAQ (reference sequence). Trimming took 4 bases from V and 5 from J, leaving 15 bases between them. The CDR3 DNA follows: TGTGCCAGCAGCTCCGGCTGGGGCCCGGACGAGCAGTACTTC. Protein: CASSSGWGPDEQYF.

The rearrangement links TRBV6-6 to TRBJ2-7; D possibly uses TRBD1 or TRBD2 (5 bases each). Trimming removed 0 bases from V and 7 bases from J, with 16 bases in between. The length of the CDR3 is 15 residues. Germline V CDR1 and CDR2: MNHNY, SVGAGI (reference sequence). The CDR3 region is CASSYSAGTPGEQYF. The CDR3 DNA reads as TGTGCCAGCAGTTACTCCGCAGGGACCCCTGGGGAGCAGTACTTC.